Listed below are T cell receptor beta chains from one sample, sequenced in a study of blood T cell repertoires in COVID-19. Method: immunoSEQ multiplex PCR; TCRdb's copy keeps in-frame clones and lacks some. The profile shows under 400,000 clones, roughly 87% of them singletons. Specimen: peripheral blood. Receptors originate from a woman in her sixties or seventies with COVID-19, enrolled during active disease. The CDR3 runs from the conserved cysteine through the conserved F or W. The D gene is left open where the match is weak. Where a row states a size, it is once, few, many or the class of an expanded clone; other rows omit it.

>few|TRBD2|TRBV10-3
CASGSGDGYEQYF
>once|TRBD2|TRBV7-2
CASSQTRGVRNEQFF
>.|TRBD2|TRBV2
CASSDPSGGPNTGELFF
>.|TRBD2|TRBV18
CASSLSGGANIQYF
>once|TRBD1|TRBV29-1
CSAGRQGLGDTQYF
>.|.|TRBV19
CASQGGSYNEQFF
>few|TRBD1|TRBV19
CASSTPGQHREAFF
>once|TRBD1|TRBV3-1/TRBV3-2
CASSQEAGGTTSNQPQHF
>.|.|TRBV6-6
CASSPQGTGANVLTF
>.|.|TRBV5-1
CASSMGTTYLEFF
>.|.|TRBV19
CASSIVSMAGRPDTQYF
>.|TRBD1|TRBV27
CASSLLGLDRGRRESPLHF
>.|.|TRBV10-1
CASSESEVLSVDSNQPQHF
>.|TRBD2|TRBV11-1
CASSLGSSGGQETQYF
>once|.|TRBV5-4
CASSFGDGYTEAFF
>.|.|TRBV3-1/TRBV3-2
CASSLQTGNTEAFF
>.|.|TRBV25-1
CASSSQDFGEAFF
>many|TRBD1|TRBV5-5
CASSVSGTGAAGNTIYF
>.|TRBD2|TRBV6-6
CASSPTSGGASSYNEQFF
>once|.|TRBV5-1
CASSLSLARTGELFF
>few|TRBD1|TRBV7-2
CASSLWTGGGSYNSPLHF
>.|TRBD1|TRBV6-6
CASNRQGANTEAFF
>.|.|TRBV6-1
CASSERAGTNYGYTF
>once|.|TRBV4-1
CASSQPDGVYGYTF
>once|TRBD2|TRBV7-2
CASSRSSGGGTDTQYF
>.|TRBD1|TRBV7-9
CASSPEGRGRNTEAFF
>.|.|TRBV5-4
CASSPAATGELFF
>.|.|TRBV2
CASRWTVLYEQYF